These 3 T cell receptor beta chains share one sample of origin, sequenced in a study of OX40 agonist ivuxolimab in advanced cancers. This table comes from immunoSEQ multiplex PCR, and its TCRdb copy is limited to in-frame clones, with some not included. This sample carries nearly 110,000 clones, 75% to 95% of them seen once, and the ten largest clones take approximately 1.3%. Material: CD4+ or CD8+ T cells sorted from blood, obtained in a trial of the OX40 agonist ivuxolimab. These receptors were collected from an adult with an advanced solid tumor such as melanoma, head and neck, liver or kidney cancer.

This chain links TRBV29-1 with TRBJ2-7; TRBD2 is a possible D gene (5 bases). The ends were cut back, 6 bases at V and 1 base at J, with 22 bases in the middle. Per germline, CDR1 SQVTM and CDR2 ANQGSEA. The CDR3 consists of 16 residues. The CDR3 sequence is CSVPGPTGSVSYEQYF. The DNA of the CDR3 is TGCAGCGTGCCCGGGCCAACGGGGTCGGTTTCCTACGAGCAGTACTTC.

The J gene is TRBJ1-2, the V gene TRBV7-2; weak D call: TRBD1 (5 bases). The CDR3 is 14 residues long. Germline CDR1 SGHTA, CDR2 FQGNSA. The germline V and J ends were trimmed by 3 bases and 2 bases, with 10 bases remaining between them. CDR3 nucleotide sequence: TGTGCCAGCAGCTTTGGGACCGGGAACTATGGCTACACCTTC. Its translation: CASSFGTGNYGYTF.

V and J are TRBV6-5 and TRBJ1-6; perhaps TRBD1 as D (6 bases). This CDR3 contains 13 residues. The germline V gene has CDR1 MNHEY and CDR2 SVGAGI. Trimming took off 6 bases at V and 6 bases at J, with 9 bases between the two ends. Written as DNA, the CDR3 is TGTGCCAGCAGACCGGACAGTAATTCACCCCTCCACTTT. Translation gives CASRPDSNSPLHF.